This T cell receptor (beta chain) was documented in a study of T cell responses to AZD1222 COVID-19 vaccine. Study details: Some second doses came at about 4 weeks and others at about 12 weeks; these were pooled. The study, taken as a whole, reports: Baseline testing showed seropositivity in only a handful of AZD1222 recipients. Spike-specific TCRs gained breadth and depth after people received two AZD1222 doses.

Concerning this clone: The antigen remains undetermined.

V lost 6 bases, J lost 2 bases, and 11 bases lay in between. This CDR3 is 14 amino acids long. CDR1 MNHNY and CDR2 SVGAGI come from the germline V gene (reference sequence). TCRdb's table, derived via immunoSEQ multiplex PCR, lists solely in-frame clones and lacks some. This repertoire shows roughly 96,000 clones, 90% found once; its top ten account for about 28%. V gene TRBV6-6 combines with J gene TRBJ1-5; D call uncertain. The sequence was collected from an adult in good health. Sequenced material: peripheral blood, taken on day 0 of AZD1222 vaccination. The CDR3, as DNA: TGTGCCAGCAGAGATTCAGGCGGCAATCAGCCCCAGCATTTT. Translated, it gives CASRDSGGNQPQHF.